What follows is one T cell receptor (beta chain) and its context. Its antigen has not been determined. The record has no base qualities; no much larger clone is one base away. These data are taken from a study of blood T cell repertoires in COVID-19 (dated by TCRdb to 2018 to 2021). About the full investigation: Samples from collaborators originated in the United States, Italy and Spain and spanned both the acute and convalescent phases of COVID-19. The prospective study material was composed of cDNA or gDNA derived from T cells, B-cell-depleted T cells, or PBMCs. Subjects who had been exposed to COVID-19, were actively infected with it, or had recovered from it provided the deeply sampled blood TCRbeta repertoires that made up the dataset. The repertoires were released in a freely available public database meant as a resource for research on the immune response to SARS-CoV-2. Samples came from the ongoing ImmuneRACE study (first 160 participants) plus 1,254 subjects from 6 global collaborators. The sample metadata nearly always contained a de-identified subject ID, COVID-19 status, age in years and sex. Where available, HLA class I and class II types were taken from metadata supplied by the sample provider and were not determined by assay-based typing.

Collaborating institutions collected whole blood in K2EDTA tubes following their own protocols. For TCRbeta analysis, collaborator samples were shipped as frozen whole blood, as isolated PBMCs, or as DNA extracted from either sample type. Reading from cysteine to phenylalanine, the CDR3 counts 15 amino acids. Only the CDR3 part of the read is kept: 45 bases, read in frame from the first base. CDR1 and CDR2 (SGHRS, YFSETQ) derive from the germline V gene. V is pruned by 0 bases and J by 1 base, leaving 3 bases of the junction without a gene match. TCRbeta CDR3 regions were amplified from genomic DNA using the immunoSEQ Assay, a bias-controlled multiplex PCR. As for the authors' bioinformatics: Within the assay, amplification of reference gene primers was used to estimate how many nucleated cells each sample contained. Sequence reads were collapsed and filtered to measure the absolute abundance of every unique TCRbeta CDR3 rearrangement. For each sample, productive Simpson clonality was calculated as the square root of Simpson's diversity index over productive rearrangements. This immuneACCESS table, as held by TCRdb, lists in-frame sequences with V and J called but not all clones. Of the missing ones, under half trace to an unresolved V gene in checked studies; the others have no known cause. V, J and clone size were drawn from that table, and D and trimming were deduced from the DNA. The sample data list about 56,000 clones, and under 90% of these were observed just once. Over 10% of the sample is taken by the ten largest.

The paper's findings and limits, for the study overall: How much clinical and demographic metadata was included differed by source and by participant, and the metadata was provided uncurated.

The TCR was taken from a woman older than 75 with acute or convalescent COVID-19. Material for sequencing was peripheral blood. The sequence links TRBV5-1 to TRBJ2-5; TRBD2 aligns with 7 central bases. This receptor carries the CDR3 CASSLARGVQETQYF. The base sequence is TGCGCCAGCAGCTTGGCCCGGGGGGTCCAAGAGACCCAGTACTTC.